This TCR beta chain was documented in a study of CD8 T cells in Susac syndrome. Reverse transcription used about 0.5 to 1 ug RNA and random hexamers. An immunoSEQ multiplex PCR generated amplified TCR beta CDR3 products spanning 54 Vbeta and 13 Jbeta. Using its own MiXCR run on the immunoSEQ multiplex PCR reads, TCRdb lists one record per CDR3 protein. Of 150,000 to 200,000 distinct CDR3 sequences in the sample, over 85% were seen once. CD8+ and CD4+ T cells circulating in blood were sequenced for TCR beta. Germline-derived CDR1 and CDR2 are SGDLS and YYNGEE. CDR3 size: 17 residues. J lost 5 bases, V lost 4 bases, and 17 bases had no gene match.

Sequencing was carried out using CD4+ T cells from PBMCs. This chain uses TRBV9 with TRBJ2-5, with 7 bases matching TRBD2. This TCR was recovered from a human donor in good health. The CDR3 reads CASSQRDGEAGLETQYF. For the CDR3, the DNA is TGTGCCAGCAGCCAAAGGGACGGCGAAGCGGGATTGGAGACCCAGTACTTC.